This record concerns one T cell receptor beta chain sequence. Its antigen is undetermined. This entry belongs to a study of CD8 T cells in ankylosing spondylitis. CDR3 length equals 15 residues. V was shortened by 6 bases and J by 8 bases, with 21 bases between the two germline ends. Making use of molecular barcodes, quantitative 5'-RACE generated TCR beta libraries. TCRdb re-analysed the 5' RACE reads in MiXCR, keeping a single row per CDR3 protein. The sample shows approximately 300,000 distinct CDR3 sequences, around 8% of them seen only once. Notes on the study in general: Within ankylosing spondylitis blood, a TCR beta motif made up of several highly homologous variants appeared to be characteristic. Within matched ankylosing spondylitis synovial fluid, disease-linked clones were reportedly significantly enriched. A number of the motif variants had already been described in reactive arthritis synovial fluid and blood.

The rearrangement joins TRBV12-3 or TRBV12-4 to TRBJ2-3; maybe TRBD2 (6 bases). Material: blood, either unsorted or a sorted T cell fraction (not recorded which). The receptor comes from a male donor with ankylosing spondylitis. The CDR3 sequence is CASSPRSGGGGTQYF. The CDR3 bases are TGTGCCAGCAGCCCCAGAAGTGGGGGAGGTGGTACGCAGTATTTT.